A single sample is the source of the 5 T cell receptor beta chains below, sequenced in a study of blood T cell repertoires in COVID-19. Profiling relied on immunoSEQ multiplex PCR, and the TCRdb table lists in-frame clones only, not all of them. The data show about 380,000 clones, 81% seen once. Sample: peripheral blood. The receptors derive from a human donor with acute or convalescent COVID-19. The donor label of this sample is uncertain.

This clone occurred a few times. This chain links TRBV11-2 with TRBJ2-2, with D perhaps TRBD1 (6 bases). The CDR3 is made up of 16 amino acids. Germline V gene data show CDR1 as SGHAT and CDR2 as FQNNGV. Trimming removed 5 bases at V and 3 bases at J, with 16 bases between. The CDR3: CASSPSETGDTGELFF. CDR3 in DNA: TGTGCCAGCAGCCCCTCCGAGACAGGAGACACCGGGGAGCTGTTTTTT.

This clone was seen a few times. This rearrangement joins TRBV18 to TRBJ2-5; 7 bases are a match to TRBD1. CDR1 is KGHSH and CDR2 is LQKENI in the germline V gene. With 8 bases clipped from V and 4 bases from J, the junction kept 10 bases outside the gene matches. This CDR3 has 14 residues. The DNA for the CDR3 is TGTGCCAGCACGGTCCGGACAGGAGGAGAGACCCAGTACTTC. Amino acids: CASTVRTGGETQYF.

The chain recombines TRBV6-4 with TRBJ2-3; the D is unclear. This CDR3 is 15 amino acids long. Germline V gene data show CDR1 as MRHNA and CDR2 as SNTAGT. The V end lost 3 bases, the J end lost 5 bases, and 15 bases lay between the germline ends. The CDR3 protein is CASSERGLLGDTQYF. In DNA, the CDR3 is TGTGCCAGCAGTGAGCGAGGTCTTTTGGGAGATACGCAGTATTTT.

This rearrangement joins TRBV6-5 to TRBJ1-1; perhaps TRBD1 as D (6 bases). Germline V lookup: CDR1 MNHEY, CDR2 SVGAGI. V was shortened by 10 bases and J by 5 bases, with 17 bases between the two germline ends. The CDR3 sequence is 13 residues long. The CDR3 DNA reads TGTGCCACACCCCGCGGGGGCCTAACTGAAGCTTTCTTT. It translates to CATPRGGLTEAFF.

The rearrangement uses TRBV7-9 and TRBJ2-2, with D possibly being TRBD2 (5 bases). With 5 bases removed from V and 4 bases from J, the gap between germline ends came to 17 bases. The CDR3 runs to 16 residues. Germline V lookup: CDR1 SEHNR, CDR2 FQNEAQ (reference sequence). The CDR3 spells CASSPNGQAGTGELFF. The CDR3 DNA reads TGTGCCAGCAGCCCCAATGGTCAGGCGGGCACCGGGGAGCTGTTTTTT. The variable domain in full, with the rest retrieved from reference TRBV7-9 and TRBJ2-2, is DTGVSQNPRHKITKRGQNVTFRCDPISEHNRLYWYRQTLGQGPEFLTYFQNEAQLEKSRLLSDRFSAERPKGSFSTLEIQRTEQGDSAMYLCASSPNGQAGTGELFFGEGSRLTVL.